This T cell receptor beta chain was captured in a study of blood T cell repertoires in COVID-19. About the research overall: The United States, Italy and Spain provided the acute and convalescent COVID-19 samples. PBMCs, B-cell-depleted T cells, or T cells were the source of the cDNA or gDNA that made up the material.

Authors' analysis steps: Researchers report that nucleated cell counts were estimated from reference gene primer amplification. Libraries were prepared by immunoSEQ multiplex PCR; TCRdb keeps only in-frame clonotypes and omits some of them. Clone size and the V and J calls come from that table; the DNA yielded D and trimming. Among some 40,000 clones listed, 80% to 90% were seen once. CDR3 length equals 12 residues. CDR1 is SGHDT, CDR2 YYEEEE, per germline. V lost 0 bases and J lost 11; bases outside the gene matches: 4. The specimen was peripheral blood. The V and J genes are TRBV5-6 and TRBJ2-7; 8 bases map to TRBD1. The receptor comes from a man in his forties or fifties with active COVID-19. CDR3 sequence (DNA): TGTGCCAGCAGCTTGGGATCGGACAGGGAGTACTTC. Protein sequence: CASSLGSDREYF.